The rows below give T cell receptor beta chains drawn from one sample of a study of response to subunit inactivated influenza vaccine. TCRdb reanalysed the RT-PCR reads using MiXCR and keeps one entry per CDR3 protein. Of roughly 570,000 distinct CDR3 sequences listed, 10% to 15% were seen once; the top ten hold less than 15%. Sample: PBMCs from blood, taken roughly 48 days after vaccination. The receptors were gathered from a man aged 50 to 60 who received an inactivated influenza vaccine. Each CDR3 is given with its conserved first and last residue. The order of the fields is V gene, CDR3 protein.

v_call: TRBV9; cdr3_aa: CASSADPGAQPQHF
v_call: TRBV6-2/TRBV6-3; cdr3_aa: CASSYTILQASGANVLTF
v_call: TRBV7-2; cdr3_aa: CASSLDRGFGTEAFF
v_call: TRBV3-1; cdr3_aa: CASSPDDSYNEQFF
v_call: TRBV5-1; cdr3_aa: CASSLGGTGGELRYF
v_call: TRBV4-3; cdr3_aa: CASSQGRTAFNEKLFF
v_call: TRBV6-5; cdr3_aa: CASSYRQPIITDTQYF
v_call: TRBV4-3; cdr3_aa: CASSQTPSGGPPWTDTQYF
v_call: TRBV10-2; cdr3_aa: CATTMGDHTEAFF
v_call: TRBV11-1; cdr3_aa: CASSRTIGTGRLYEQYF
v_call: TRBV20-1; cdr3_aa: CSARVPIPGRLEPTDTQYF
v_call: TRBV12-3/TRBV12-4; cdr3_aa: CASSRAGLAKNIQYF
v_call: TRBV20-1; cdr3_aa: CSAADSSYEQYF
v_call: TRBV4-3; cdr3_aa: CASSQDDEGTEAFF
v_call: TRBV6-2/TRBV6-3; cdr3_aa: CASSYSAGGIRNEQFF
v_call: TRBV12-3/TRBV12-4; cdr3_aa: CASSPQGQGPYEQYF
v_call: TRBV5-1; cdr3_aa: CASSLAGTEKNIQYF